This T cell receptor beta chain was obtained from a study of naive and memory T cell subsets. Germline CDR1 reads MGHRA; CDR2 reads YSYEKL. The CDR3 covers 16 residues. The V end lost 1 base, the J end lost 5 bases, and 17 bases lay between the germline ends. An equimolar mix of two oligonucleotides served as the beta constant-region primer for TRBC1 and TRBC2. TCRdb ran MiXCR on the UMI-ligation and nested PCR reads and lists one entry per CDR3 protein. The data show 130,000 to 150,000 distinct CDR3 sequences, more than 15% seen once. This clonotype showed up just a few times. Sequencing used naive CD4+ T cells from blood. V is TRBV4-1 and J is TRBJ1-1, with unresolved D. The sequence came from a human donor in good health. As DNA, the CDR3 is TGCGCCAGCAGCCAAGGTGAGGACTCCCGGAGGACTGAAGCTTTCTTT. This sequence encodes CASSQGEDSRRTEAFF.